Listed here are 28 T cell receptor beta chains from one sample, sequenced in a study of vaccination and CD4 T cells after COVID-19. Their antigens remain unidentified. Cultured CD4+ T-cell DNA underwent Oncomine TCR Beta short-read sequencing. TCRdb independently ran MiXCR on the PCR reads; one entry per CDR3 protein. The table lists about 20,000 distinct CDR3 sequences, approximately 48% of them singletons, with roughly 6.3% in the top ten. Regarding treatment: roughly 10-day PBMC culture with coronavirus spike peptide pools or control peptides (ViraFEST assay). The sequenced sample consisted of CD4+ T cells from blood, cultured in vitro. The source is a human donor who had recovered from COVID-19.

The V gene is TRBV29-1, the J gene TRBJ1-1; no reliable D call. The germline V and J ends were trimmed by 4 bases and 1 base, with 7 bases remaining between them. CDR1 is SQVTM, CDR2 ANQGSEA, per germline. The CDR3 extends over 12 amino acids. CDR3 in DNA: TGCAGCGTTGCGGCCCGGAACACTGAAGCTTTCTTT. Translated, it gives CSVAARNTEAFF.

The V call is TRBV6-1, the J call TRBJ2-5, with TRBD2 identical over 12 bases. The CDR3 has 18 amino acids. CDR1 and CDR2 from the germline V gene are MNHNS and SASEGT. Germline trimming cut 6 bases from V and 5 bases from J; bases unmatched to any gene: 16. The CDR3 DNA reads as TGTGCCAGCAGAGGAACCAGCGGACTAGCGGGAATGTTGGAGACCCAGTACTTC. Translated, it gives CASRGTSGLAGMLETQYF.

This chain joins TRBV2 and TRBJ1-1; D gene unclear. From germline, CDR1 is SNHLY and CDR2 FYNNEI. Trimming stripped 10 bases from V and 4 bases from J, with 10 bases between. The CDR3 sequence is 11 residues long. CDR3 sequence reads: CAMGNRTEAFF. In DNA, the CDR3 is TGTGCCATGGGGAATCGCACTGAAGCTTTCTTT. Filled out from reference TRBV2 and TRBJ1-1, the complete variable domain reads EPEVTQTPSHQVTQMGQEVILRCVPISNHLYFYWYRQILGQKVEFLVSFYNNEISEKSEIFDDQFSVERPDGSNFTLKIRSTKLEDSAMYFCAMGNRTEAFFGQGTRLTVV.

The rearrangement joins TRBV7-2 to TRBJ1-5; D gene uncertain. Deletions cut 5 bases from V and 5 bases from J, with 10 bases between. The CDR3 covers 13 residues. CDR1 is SGHTA, CDR2 FQGNSA, per germline. CDR3 region: CASSARRDQPQHF. Here the CDR3 DNA reads TGTGCCAGCAGCGCCCGAAGGGATCAGCCCCAGCATTTT.

The chain is built from TRBV10-1 and TRBJ1-1; TRBD1 agrees at 7 bases. CDR1 and CDR2 (germline): WNHNN, SYGVQD (reference sequence). Germline trimming cut 9 bases from V and 1 base from J; bases unmatched to any gene: 5. CDR3 length: 13 residues. The CDR3 DNA reads TGCGCCAGTGCCCGACAGGGGAACACTGAAGCTTTCTTT. Amino acids: CASARQGNTEAFF.

This clonotype was counted a single time. V is TRBV4-1 and J is TRBJ1-5; a weak D match, TRBD1 (6 bases). The length of the CDR3 is 15 residues. Germline CDR1 and CDR2: MGHRA and YSYEKL. Trimming stripped 0 bases from V and 1 base from J, with 7 bases between. CDR3 loop: CASSQERGSNQPQHF. CDR3 coding DNA: TGCGCCAGCAGCCAAGAAAGGGGGAGCAATCAGCCCCAGCATTTT.

This clonotype has more than one count but fewer than ten. This chain links TRBV20-1 with TRBJ2-1; a weak D match, TRBD2 (5 bases). V was cut by 1 base and J by 4 bases, with 14 bases left in between. Germline V lookup: CDR1 DFQATT, CDR2 SNEGSKA (reference sequence). The CDR3 extends over 15 amino acids. CDR3 in DNA: TGCAGTGCTAGAGTGAGAAGCGGACCATACAATGAGCAGTTCTTC. Amino acids: CSARVRSGPYNEQFF.

The chain recombines TRBV15 with TRBJ2-7; D unclear. Trimming removed 1 base from V and 7 bases from J, with 8 bases in between. CDR3 length equals 12 residues. The germline V gene encodes CDR1 LNHNV and CDR2 YYDKDF (reference sequence). CDR3 bases: TGTGCCACCAGCAGAGGAGGCGGTGAGCAGTACTTC. As protein: CATSRGGGEQYF.

The V call is TRBV30, the J call TRBJ2-2; weak D call: TRBD2 (5 bases). In germline, CDR1 is GTSNPN, CDR2 SVGIG (reference sequence). The CDR3 length is 15 residues. Trimming removed 4 bases from V and 1 base from J, with 13 bases in between. Written as DNA, the CDR3 is TGTGCCTGGATGAGGGCTTACCAGAACACCGGGGAGCTGTTTTTT. This gives the protein CAWMRAYQNTGELFF.

This clonotype was detected once. The chain joins TRBV28 to TRBJ1-1, with a weak D call TRBD1 (6 bases). Looked up from germline, CDR1 is MDHEN and CDR2 is SYDVKM. The CDR3 is made up of 14 amino acids. Trimming cost V 6 bases and J 0 bases, with 11 bases left between them. CDR3 protein: CASRPTGMNTEAFF. CDR3 DNA sequence: TGTGCCAGCAGGCCTACAGGGATGAACACTGAAGCTTTCTTT.

The chain couples TRBV7-2 to TRBJ2-3; D ambiguous. The V gene's germline CDR1 is SGHTA and CDR2 FQGNSA. Trimming took off 2 bases at V and 2 bases at J, with 14 bases between the two ends. The CDR3 is 16 residues long. CDR3 bases: TGTGCCAGCAGCTTATATTCTGCCAGGACCACAGATACGCAGTATTTT. It translates to CASSLYSARTTDTQYF.

This sequence joins TRBV6-1 and TRBJ1-6, with a possible D match to TRBD1 (5 bases). Germline V lookup: CDR1 MNHNS, CDR2 SASEGT. The CDR3 totals 14 residues. The V and J ends lost 7 bases and 10 bases respectively, with 17 bases between them. The CDR3 sequence: CASIPQGGGSPLHF. Here the CDR3 DNA reads TGTGCCAGCATTCCCCAGGGAGGAGGCTCACCCCTCCACTTT.

This clonotype appeared once. The CDR3 DNA sequence: TGTGCCAGCAGCTTAGAAGGGACTAGCGGGGCCTACGAGCAGTACTTC. Translated, it gives CASSLEGTSGAYEQYF. This rearrangement joins TRBV7-2 to TRBJ2-7, with 13 nucleotides matching TRBD2. The CDR3 consists of 16 residues. With V trimmed by 1 base and J by 2 bases, 2 bases remained unmatched. CDR1 and CDR2 (germline): SGHTA, FQGNSA. Full variable domain (outside the CDR3, taken from reference TRBV7-2 and TRBJ2-7): GAGVSQSPSNKVTEKGKDVELRCDPISGHTALYWYRQSLGQGLEFLIYFQGNSAPDKSGLPSDRFSAERTGGSVSTLTIQRTQQEDSAVYLCASSLEGTSGAYEQYFGPGTRLTVT.

This chain connects TRBV20-1 to TRBJ2-3; no firm D call. The CDR3 consists of 13 residues. Per germline, CDR1 DFQATT and CDR2 SNEGSKA (reference sequence). V lost 5 bases and J 6 bases, leaving 15 bases between the germline ends. The CDR3 region is CSALLVGPDTQYF. CDR3 in DNA: TGCAGTGCTCTGCTAGTGGGCCCCGATACGCAGTATTTT.

The V and J genes are TRBV6-1 and TRBJ2-5, with D perhaps matching TRBD1 (6 bases). The V gene's germline CDR1 is MNHNS and CDR2 SASEGT. The length of the CDR3 is 14 residues. V was shortened by 2 bases and J by 2 bases, with 9 bases between the two germline ends. CDR3 residues: CASSEMTGQETQYF. CDR3 sequence (DNA): TGTGCCAGCAGTGAAATGACAGGACAAGAGACCCAGTACTTC.

The rearrangement links TRBV5-4 to TRBJ2-3, with a weak D call TRBD1 (6 bases). Germline-derived CDR1 and CDR2 are SGHNT and YYREEE (reference sequence). Trimming left V 3 bases short and J 4 bases short, with 15 bases between. The CDR3 consists of 15 residues. The CDR3 coding sequence is TGTGCCAGCAGCTCGGTGGCAGGGGTGGCAGATACGCAGTATTTT. Translation gives CASSSVAGVADTQYF.

This clonotype appeared a few times. The genes are TRBV28 and TRBJ2-2; the match to TRBD2 covers 9 bases. CDR1 is MDHEN and CDR2 is SYDVKM in the germline V gene. V trimming: 8 bases; J trimming: 2 bases; junction bases outside the gene matches: 6. The length of the CDR3 is 15 residues. In nucleotides, the CDR3 is TGTGCCAGCGGGGCGGGAGGGGGAAACACCGGGGAGCTGTTTTTT. It encodes CASGAGGGNTGELFF.

This clonotype was seen more than once but under ten times. Its ends do not fully match the called genes, so a read error is possible. V is TRBV6-2 or TRBV6-3 and J is TRBJ2-1, with TRBD2 matching 7 bases. Per germline, CDR1 MNHEY and CDR2 SVGEGT. The CDR3 loop spans 14 amino acids. CDR3 sequence (DNA): TGTGCCAGCAGTTACAGGAGCGGGAACAACGAGCAGTTCTTC. It codes for CASSYRSGNNEQFF.

This clonotype showed up just a few times. The V and J genes are TRBV15 and TRBJ1-2; D might be TRBD1 (5 bases). This CDR3 has 16 amino acids. Trimming removed 0 bases at V and 8 bases at J, with 19 bases between. Per germline, CDR1 LNHNV and CDR2 YYDKDF (reference sequence). The CDR3 here is CATSRDEGAIPRGYTF. The DNA of the CDR3 is TGTGCCACCAGCAGAGATGAAGGGGCGATCCCCCGGGGCTACACCTTC.

This clonotype has just a few counts. The rearrangement uses TRBV24-1 and TRBJ2-2; 10 positions agree with TRBD1. The CDR3 is made up of 16 amino acids. With V trimmed by 4 bases and J by 5 bases, 6 bases remained unmatched. Germline V gene data show CDR1 as KGHDR and CDR2 as SFDVKD. The chain's CDR3 is CATSDPGTGETGELFF. The CDR3 DNA follows: TGTGCCACCAGTGACCCCGGGACAGGGGAAACCGGGGAGCTGTTTTTT.

This clonotype was counted between two and nine times. The chain has TRBV7-9 and TRBJ2-1, with a tentative D call TRBD2 (6 bases). Trimming pared 4 bases from V and 3 bases from J, leaving 16 bases between. The germline V gene encodes CDR1 SEHNR and CDR2 FQNEAQ (reference sequence). This CDR3 spans 16 amino acids. The CDR3: CASSSGSHQRYNEQFF. The CDR3, as DNA: TGTGCCAGCAGCTCCGGGAGCCATCAACGCTACAATGAGCAGTTCTTC.

J is TRBJ2-5 and V is TRBV6-1, with 10 positions matching TRBD1. V gave up 6 bases and J gave up 5 bases; unmatched junction bases: 15. CDR3 length: 17 amino acids. The germline gives CDR1 MNHNS, CDR2 SASEGT. The CDR3 loop is CASRSYGTGDIGETQYF. The DNA of the CDR3 is TGTGCCAGCAGATCCTACGGGACAGGGGATATAGGGGAGACCCAGTACTTC.

The chain links TRBV19 to TRBJ1-2; 9 bases align to TRBD1. Germline V CDR1 and CDR2: LNHDA, SQIVND (reference sequence). The CDR3 contains 15 residues. After removal of 5 bases from V and 8 bases from J, the junction contained 12 bases not matched to a gene. CDR3 sequence reads: CASSLFPGQGTGYTF. In DNA, the CDR3 is TGTGCCAGTAGTCTCTTCCCGGGACAGGGTACCGGCTACACCTTC. Full variable domain (rest looked up from reference TRBV19 and TRBJ1-2): DGGITQSPKYLFRKEGQNVTLSCEQNLNHDAMYWYRQDPGQGLRLIYYSQIVNDFQKGDIAEGYSVSREKKESFPLTVTSAQKNPTAFYLCASSLFPGQGTGYTFGSGTRLTVV.

The chain uses TRBV20-1 and TRBJ2-1, with 8 bases that match TRBD2. CDR1 is DFQATT, CDR2 SNEGSKA, per germline (reference sequence). V was pared by 5 bases and J by 6 bases, with 12 bases of the junction left unmatched. The CDR3 sequence is 15 residues long. The CDR3: CSAPNRAGGSNEQFF. CDR3 DNA: TGCAGTGCTCCGAATCGGGCGGGAGGTTCCAATGAGCAGTTCTTC.

The chain uses TRBV10-3 and TRBJ2-1; TRBD1 matches at 7 bases. This CDR3 is 16 amino acids long. Germline V lookup: CDR1 ENHRY, CDR2 SYGVKD. V lost 0 bases and J lost 1; bases outside the gene matches: 3. As DNA, the CDR3 is TGTGCCATCAGTGAGTCGAAGGGGGCTTCCTACAATGAGCAGTTCTTC. It translates to CAISESKGASYNEQFF.

CDR3 bases: TGTGCCAGCAGAATGGACAGTGGTTCGTATGGCTACACCTTC. This translates into CASRMDSGSYGYTF. The rearrangement uses TRBV2 and TRBJ1-2; D might be TRBD1 (6 bases). Trimming took off 6 bases at V and 5 bases at J, with 16 bases between the two ends. CDR3 size: 14 residues. Germline CDR1 and CDR2: SNHLY and FYNNEI.

The chain links TRBV28 to TRBJ2-7, with 7 bases that match TRBD1. This CDR3 is 14 amino acids long. J lost 2 bases, V lost 5 bases, and 6 bases had no gene match. Germline V CDR1 and CDR2: MDHEN, SYDVKM. The CDR3 loop reads CASSSDREAYEQYF. The CDR3 DNA sequence: TGTGCCAGCAGTAGCGACAGGGAAGCCTACGAGCAGTACTTC.

The chain recombines TRBV7-9 with TRBJ1-4; TRBD1 matches 7 bases. The CDR3 runs 15 residues. Losses at the gene ends were 1 base for V and 7 bases for J; bases not matched to a gene: 6. Germline loops: CDR1 SEHNR, CDR2 FQNEAQ (reference sequence). CDR3 region: CASSLGSGGGEKLFF. As DNA, the CDR3 is TGTGCCAGCAGCTTAGGCTCAGGGGGAGGTGAAAAACTGTTTTTT.